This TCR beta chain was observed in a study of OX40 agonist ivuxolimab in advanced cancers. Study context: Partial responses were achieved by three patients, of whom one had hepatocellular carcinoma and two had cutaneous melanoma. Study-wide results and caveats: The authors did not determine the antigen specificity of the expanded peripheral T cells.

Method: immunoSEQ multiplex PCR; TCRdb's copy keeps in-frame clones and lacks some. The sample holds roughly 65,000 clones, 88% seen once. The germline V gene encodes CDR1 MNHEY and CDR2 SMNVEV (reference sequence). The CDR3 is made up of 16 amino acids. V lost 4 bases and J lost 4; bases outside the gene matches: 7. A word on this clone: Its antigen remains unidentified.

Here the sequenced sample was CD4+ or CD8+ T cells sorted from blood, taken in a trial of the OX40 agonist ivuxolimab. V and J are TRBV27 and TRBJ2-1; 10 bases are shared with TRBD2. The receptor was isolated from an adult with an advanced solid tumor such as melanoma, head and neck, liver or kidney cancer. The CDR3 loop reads CASSSLAGARYNEQFF. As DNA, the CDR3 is TGTGCCAGCAGTTCGCTAGCGGGAGCAAGATACAATGAGCAGTTCTTC.